This T cell receptor beta chain appears in the sequencing data of a study of read filtering for tumor transcriptome and immune sequencing. The overall study: The cohort had approximately 16 men and roughly 13 women aged roughly 45 to 90, mean roughly 66 years. Study observations and caveats: The CD138-negative fraction was mixed bone marrow immune cells, not pure T cells.

The CDR3 consists of 16 residues. The J segment lost 4 bases and the V segment lost 1 base, leaving 5 bases of the junction unmatched. CDR1 and CDR2 (germline): SGHRS, YFSETQ. This clonotype has ten or more counts. What it binds is not known. From roughly 390 ng of RNA, a library with molecular barcoded alpha/delta and beta/gamma adaptors was made. Using its own MiXCR run on the reads, TCRdb lists one record per CDR3 protein. The data hold 60,000 to 75,000 distinct CDR3 sequences, with 15% to 20% observed a single time. The chain uses TRBV5-1 and TRBJ2-7; 13 nucleotides match TRBD2. The sequence came from a donor aged 40 or over with multiple myeloma. Sequencing was performed on a population of CD138-negative cells sorted from bone marrow. CDR3 region: CASSLRLAGGRYEQYF. DNA for the CDR3: TGCGCCAGCAGCTTGAGACTAGCGGGGGGCCGGTACGAGCAGTACTTC.